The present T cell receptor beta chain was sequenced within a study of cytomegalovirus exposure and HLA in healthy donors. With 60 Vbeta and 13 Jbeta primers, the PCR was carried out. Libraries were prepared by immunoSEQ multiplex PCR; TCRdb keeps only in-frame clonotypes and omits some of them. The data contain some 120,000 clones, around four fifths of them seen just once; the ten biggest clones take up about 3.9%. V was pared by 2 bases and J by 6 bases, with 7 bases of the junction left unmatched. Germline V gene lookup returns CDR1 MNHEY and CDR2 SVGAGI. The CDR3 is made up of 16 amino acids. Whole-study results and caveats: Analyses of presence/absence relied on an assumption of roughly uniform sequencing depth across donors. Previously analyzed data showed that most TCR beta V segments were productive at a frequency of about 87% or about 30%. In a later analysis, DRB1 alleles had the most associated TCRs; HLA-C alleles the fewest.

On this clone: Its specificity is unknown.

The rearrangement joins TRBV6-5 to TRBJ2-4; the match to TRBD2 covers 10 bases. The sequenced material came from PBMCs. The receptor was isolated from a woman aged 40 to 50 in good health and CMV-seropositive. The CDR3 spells CASSYGLAGVGNIQYF. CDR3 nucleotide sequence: TGTGCCAGCAGTTACGGGCTAGCGGGAGTAGGAAACATTCAGTACTTC.